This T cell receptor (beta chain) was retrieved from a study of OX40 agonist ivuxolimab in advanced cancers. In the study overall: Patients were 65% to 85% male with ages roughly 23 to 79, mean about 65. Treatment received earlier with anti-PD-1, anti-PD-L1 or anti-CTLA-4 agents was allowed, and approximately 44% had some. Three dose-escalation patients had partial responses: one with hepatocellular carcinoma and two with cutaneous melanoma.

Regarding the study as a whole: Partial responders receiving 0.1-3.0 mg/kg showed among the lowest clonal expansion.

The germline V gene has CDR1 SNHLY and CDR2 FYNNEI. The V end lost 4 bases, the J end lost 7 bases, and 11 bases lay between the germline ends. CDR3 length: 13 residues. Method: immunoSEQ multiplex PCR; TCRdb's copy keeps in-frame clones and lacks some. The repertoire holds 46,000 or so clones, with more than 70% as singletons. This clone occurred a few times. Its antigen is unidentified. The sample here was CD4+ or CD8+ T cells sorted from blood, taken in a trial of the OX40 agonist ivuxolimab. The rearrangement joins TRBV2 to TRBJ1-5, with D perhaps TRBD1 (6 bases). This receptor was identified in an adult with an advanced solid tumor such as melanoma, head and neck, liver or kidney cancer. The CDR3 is CASSVGGGQPQHF. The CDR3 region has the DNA TGTGCCAGCAGTGTAGGGGGGGGCCAGCCCCAGCATTTT.